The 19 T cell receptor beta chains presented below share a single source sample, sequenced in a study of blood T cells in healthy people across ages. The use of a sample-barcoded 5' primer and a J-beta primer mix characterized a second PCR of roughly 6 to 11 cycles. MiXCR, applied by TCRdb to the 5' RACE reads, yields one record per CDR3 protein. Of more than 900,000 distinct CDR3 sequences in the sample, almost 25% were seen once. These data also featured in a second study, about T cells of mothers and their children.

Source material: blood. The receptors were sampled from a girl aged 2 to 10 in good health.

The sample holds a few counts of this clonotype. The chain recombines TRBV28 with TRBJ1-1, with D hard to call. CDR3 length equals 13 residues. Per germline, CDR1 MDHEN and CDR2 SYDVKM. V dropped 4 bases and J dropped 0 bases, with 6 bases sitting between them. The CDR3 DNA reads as TGTGCCAGCAGTTCTCGGATGAACACTGAAGCTTTCTTT. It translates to CASSSRMNTEAFF.

The CDR3 DNA reads as TGTGCCATCAGGAGGACTAGCGGGAGTGATGAGCAGTTCTTC. This codes for CAIRRTSGSDEQFF. The chain employs TRBV10-3 and TRBJ2-1; 13 bases fit TRBD2. J was trimmed by 8 bases and V by 6 bases; bases with no gene match: 4. Germline values: CDR1 ENHRY, CDR2 SYGVKD. There are 14 residues in the CDR3.

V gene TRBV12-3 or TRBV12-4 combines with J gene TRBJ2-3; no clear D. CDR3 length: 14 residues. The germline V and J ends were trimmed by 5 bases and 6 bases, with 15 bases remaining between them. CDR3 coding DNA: TGTGCCAGCAGTCGACCTGGTTTGGTGGATACGCAGTATTTT. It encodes CASSRPGLVDTQYF.

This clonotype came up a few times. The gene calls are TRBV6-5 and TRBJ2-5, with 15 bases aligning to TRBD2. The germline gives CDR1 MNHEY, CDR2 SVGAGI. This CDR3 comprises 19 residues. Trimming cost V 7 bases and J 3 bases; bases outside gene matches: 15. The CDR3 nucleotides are TGTGCCAGCATCTACTCCGGGACTAGCGGGAGGAGGGTTGAAGAGACCCAGTACTTC. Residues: CASIYSGTSGRRVEETQYF.

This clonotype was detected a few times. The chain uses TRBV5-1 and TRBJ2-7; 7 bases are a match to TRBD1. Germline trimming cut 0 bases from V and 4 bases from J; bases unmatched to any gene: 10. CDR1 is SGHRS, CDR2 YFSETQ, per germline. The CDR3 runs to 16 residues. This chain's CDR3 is CASSLDMTGKGYEQYF. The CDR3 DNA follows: TGCGCCAGCAGCTTGGACATGACAGGGAAGGGATACGAGCAGTACTTC. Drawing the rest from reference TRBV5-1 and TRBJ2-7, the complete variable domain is KAGVTQTPRYLIKTRGQQVTLSCSPISGHRSVSWYQQTPGQGLQFLFEYFSETQRNKGNFPGRFSGRQFSNSRSEMNVSTLELGDSALYLCASSLDMTGKGYEQYFGPGTRLTVT.

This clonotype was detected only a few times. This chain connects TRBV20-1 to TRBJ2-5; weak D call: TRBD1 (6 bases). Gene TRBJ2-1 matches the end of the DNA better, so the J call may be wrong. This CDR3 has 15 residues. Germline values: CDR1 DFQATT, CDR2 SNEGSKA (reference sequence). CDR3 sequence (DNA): TGCAGTGCTACCTACTTAGGGGGTCCGGACAATGAGCAGTTCTTC. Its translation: CSATYLGGPDNEQFF.

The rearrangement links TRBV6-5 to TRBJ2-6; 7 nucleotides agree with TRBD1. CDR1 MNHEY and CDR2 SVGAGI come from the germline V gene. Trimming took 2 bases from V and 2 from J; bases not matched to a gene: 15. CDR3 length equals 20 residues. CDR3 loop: CASSYQTGLGSSPGANVLTF. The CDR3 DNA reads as TGTGCCAGCAGTTACCAGACAGGGCTGGGGTCTAGTCCTGGGGCCAACGTCCTGACTTTC.

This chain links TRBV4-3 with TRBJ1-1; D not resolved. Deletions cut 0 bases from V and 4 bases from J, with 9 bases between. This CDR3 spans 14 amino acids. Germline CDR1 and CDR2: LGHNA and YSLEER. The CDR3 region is CASSQDSALTEAFF. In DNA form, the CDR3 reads TGCGCCAGCAGCCAAGACTCGGCTCTCACTGAAGCTTTCTTT.

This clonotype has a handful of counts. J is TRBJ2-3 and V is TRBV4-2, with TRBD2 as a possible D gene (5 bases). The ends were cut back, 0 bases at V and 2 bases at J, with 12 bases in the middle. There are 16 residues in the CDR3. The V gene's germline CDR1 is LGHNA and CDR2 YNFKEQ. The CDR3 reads CASSQDLRGYTDTQYF. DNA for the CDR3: TGTGCCAGCAGCCAAGACCTTAGAGGGTACACAGATACGCAGTATTTT.

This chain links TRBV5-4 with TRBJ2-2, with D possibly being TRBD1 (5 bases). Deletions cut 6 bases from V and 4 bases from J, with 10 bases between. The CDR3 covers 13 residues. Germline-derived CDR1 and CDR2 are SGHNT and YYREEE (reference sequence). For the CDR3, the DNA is TGTGCCAGCACAGGGCTGATCACCGGGGAGCTGTTTTTT. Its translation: CASTGLITGELFF.

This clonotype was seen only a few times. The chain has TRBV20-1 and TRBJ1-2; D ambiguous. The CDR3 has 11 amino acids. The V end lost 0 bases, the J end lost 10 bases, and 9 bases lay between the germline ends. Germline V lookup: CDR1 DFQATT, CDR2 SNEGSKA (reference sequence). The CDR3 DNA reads TGCAGTGCTAGAGATCCTCCGGACTACACCTTC. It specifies CSARDPPDYTF.

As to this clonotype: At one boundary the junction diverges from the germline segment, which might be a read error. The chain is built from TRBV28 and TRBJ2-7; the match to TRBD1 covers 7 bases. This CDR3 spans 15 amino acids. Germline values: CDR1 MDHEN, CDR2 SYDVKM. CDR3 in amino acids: CASSSDREALYEQYF. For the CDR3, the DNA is TGCGCCAGCAGTTCCGACAGGGAAGCTTTGTACGAGCAGTACTTC.

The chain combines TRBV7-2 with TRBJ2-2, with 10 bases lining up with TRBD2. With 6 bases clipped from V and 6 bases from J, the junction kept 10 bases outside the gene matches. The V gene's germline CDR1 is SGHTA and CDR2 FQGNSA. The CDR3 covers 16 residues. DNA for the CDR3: TGTGCCAGCAGTTCCCGGACTAGCGGACGTCCCGGGGAGCTGTTTTTT. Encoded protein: CASSSRTSGRPGELFF.

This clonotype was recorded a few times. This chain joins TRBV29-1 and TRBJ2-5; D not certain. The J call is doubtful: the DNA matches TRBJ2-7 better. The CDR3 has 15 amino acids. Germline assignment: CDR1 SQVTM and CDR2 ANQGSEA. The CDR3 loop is CSVVGVSLTPYEQYF. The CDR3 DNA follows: TGCAGCGTTGTTGGTGTCAGCCTAACACCCTACGAGCAGTACTTC.

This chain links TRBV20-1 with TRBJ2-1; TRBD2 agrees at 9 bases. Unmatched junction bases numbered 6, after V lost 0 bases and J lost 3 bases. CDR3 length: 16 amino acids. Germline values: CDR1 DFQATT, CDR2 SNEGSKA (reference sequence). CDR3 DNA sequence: TGCAGTGCTAGAGATATGATTAGCGGGAGCTACAATGAGCAGTTCTTC. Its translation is CSARDMISGSYNEQFF.

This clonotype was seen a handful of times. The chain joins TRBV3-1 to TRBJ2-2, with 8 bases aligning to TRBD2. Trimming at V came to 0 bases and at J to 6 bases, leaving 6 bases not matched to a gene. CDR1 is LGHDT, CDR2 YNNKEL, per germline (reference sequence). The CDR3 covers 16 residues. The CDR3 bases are TGTGCCAGCAGCCAAGACGTCGGGAGGGCCCCCGGGGAGCTGTTTTTT. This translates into CASSQDVGRAPGELFF.

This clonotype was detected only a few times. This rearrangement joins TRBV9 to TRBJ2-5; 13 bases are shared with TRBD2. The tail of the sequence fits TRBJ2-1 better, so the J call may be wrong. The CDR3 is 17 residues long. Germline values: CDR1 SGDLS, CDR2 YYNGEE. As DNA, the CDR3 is TGTGCCAGCAGCTATCGACTAGCGGGAGGTGATGGGAATGAGCAGTTCTTC. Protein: CASSYRLAGGDGNEQFF.

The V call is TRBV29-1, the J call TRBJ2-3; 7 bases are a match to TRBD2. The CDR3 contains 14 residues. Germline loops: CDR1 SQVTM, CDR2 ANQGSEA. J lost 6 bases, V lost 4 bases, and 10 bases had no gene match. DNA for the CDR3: TGCAGCGTTGGGGGACTACTCCGTCCCGATACGCAGTATTTT. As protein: CSVGGLLRPDTQYF.

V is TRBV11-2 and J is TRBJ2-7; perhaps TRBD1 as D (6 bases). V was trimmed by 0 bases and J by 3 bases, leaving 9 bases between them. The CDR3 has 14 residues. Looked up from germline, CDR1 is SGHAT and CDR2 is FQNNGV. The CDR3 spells CASSLDIQGYEQYF. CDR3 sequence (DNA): TGTGCCAGCAGCTTAGATATACAGGGCTACGAGCAGTACTTC. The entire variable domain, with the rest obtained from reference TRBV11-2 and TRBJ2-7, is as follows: EAGVAQSPRYKIIEKRQSVAFWCNPISGHATLYWYQQILGQGPKLLIQFQNNGVVDDSQLPKDRFSAERLKGVDSTLKIQPAKLEDSAVYLCASSLDIQGYEQYFGPGTRLTVT.